The 15 T cell receptor beta chains below were found in one sample sequenced in a study of glioma-infiltrating T cells after dendritic cell vaccination. Produced via immunoSEQ multiplex PCR; TCRdb's table is partial and in-frame only. The sample includes roughly 60,000 clones, about 89% seen only once; the top ten take roughly 10%. Time point given: after dendritic cell vaccination, including at tumor progression/relapse. Sample: blood, taken after dendritic cell vaccination. These receptors were taken from a human donor with glioblastoma.

The chain is built from TRBV18 and TRBJ2-7, with 11 bases fitting TRBD1. Germline-derived CDR1 and CDR2 are KGHSH and LQKENI. V lost 2 bases and J lost 2; bases outside the gene matches: 2. The CDR3 extends over 15 amino acids. The CDR3 here is CASSPGTGGTYEQYF. In nucleotides, the CDR3 is TGTGCCAGCTCACCAGGGACAGGGGGGACCTACGAGCAGTACTTC.

This chain's CDR3 is CASSRRRGAANTGELFF. In DNA form, the CDR3 reads TGTGCCAGCAGCCGTCGAAGGGGCGCGGCGAACACCGGGGAGCTGTTTTTT. The chain links TRBV4-2 to TRBJ2-2; a possible D gene is TRBD1 (5 bases). V shed 4 bases and J shed 0 bases, with 15 bases lying between them. There are 17 residues in the CDR3. Germline V gene data show CDR1 as LGHNA and CDR2 as YNFKEQ.

There are a few counts of this clone. The V call is TRBV28, the J call TRBJ1-1; weak D call: TRBD1 (6 bases). This CDR3 has 14 residues. Germline V lookup: CDR1 MDHEN, CDR2 SYDVKM. Trimming took 6 bases from V and 5 from J, leaving 16 bases between them. The CDR3 nucleotides read TGTGCCAGCAGGTTAACAGGGAGAACAACTGAAGCTTTCTTT. Residues: CASRLTGRTTEAFF.

CDR3 DNA: TGCGCCAGCAGCTATGGACAGGGATTCACAGATACGCAGTATTTT. Residues: CASSYGQGFTDTQYF. The chain is built from TRBV4-3 and TRBJ2-3; 8 nucleotides agree with TRBD1. The CDR3 runs to 15 residues. Germline assignment: CDR1 LGHNA and CDR2 YSLEER. Trimming cost V 5 bases and J 2 bases; bases outside gene matches: 6.

The gene calls are TRBV5-1 and TRBJ1-1; TRBD1 agrees at 7 bases. The germline V gene has CDR1 SGHRS and CDR2 YFSETQ. With 2 bases clipped from V and 6 bases from J, the junction kept 7 bases outside the gene matches. CDR3 length equals 14 residues. The CDR3 loop is CASSFEQGTAEAFF. Written as DNA, the CDR3 is TGCGCCAGCAGCTTCGAACAGGGGACCGCTGAAGCTTTCTTT.

The sample holds a few counts of this clone. The chain employs TRBV5-1 and TRBJ2-3; 11 nucleotides agree with TRBD2. The J segment lost 6 bases and the V segment lost 0 bases, leaving 12 bases of the junction unmatched. Germline loops: CDR1 SGHRS, CDR2 YFSETQ. The CDR3 loop spans 18 amino acids. The CDR3 spells CASSLVLAGGLGMDTQYF. The CDR3 DNA sequence: TGCGCCAGCAGCTTGGTGTTAGCGGGGGGGCTCGGGATGGATACGCAGTATTTT.

This chain links TRBV12-2 with TRBJ2-7; the D call of TRBD2 is as the table states it, not checked on the DNA. TRBV12-2 is termed a pseudogene. CDR3 length: 17 amino acids. CDR3: CASRSNRSSGGTWEQYF. The CDR3 nucleotides are TGTGCAAGTCGCTCAAACCGGTCGAGCGGGGGGACCTGGGAGCAGTACTTC.

V and J are TRBV14 and TRBJ2-1, with 7 bases aligning to TRBD1. The CDR3 sequence is 17 residues long. The V segment lost 2 bases and the J segment 0 bases; nucleotides outside the gene matches: 7. The germline gives CDR1 SGHDN, CDR2 FVKESK. The CDR3: CASSQFGRQGSYNEQFF. The CDR3 DNA follows: TGTGCCAGCAGCCAATTCGGGCGACAGGGCTCCTACAATGAGCAGTTCTTC.

The chain uses TRBV6-1 and TRBJ2-4; a weak D match, TRBD2 (5 bases). The V end lost 4 bases, the J end lost 6 bases, and 7 bases lay between the germline ends. Germline lookup yields CDR1 MNHNS and CDR2 SASEGT. The CDR3 is made up of 12 amino acids. CDR3 amino acids: CASSASLNIQYF. The CDR3 bases are TGTGCCAGCAGTGCTAGCCTAAACATTCAGTACTTC.

V usage is TRBV11-2 and J usage is TRBJ2-2; TRBD1 is a possible D gene (6 bases). The CDR3 loop spans 17 amino acids. CDR1 and CDR2 from the germline V gene are SGHAT and FQNNGV. V lost 2 bases and J lost 6, with 19 bases in between. The CDR3 protein is CASSLLLSTGLAGELFF. The CDR3 DNA reads as TGTGCCAGCAGCTTACTACTTTCTACAGGGTTGGCCGGGGAGCTGTTTTTT.

This chain joins TRBV4-1 and TRBJ2-1; 8 nucleotides align to TRBD1. The germline gives CDR1 MGHRA, CDR2 YSYEKL. The junction had 14 bases not matched to a gene; V was cut back by 3 bases and J by 4 bases. This CDR3 is 18 amino acids long. The CDR3 spells CASSHEISGTGRYNEQFF. CDR3 coding DNA: TGCGCCAGCAGCCATGAAATTTCCGGGACAGGCCGTTACAATGAGCAGTTCTTC.

This chain connects TRBV4-2 to TRBJ1-4; unclear D gene. The CDR3 sequence is 16 residues long. Trimming left V 1 base short and J 5 bases short, with 14 bases between. The V gene's germline CDR1 is LGHNA and CDR2 YNFKEQ. The CDR3: CASSQVGVGLNEKLFF. CDR3 DNA: TGTGCCAGCAGCCAAGTTGGCGTTGGACTAAATGAAAAACTGTTTTTT.

The DNA of the CDR3 is TGTGCCAGCAGCTTGGGGGGACAGGGAGGAACTGAAGCTTTCTTT. Its protein is CASSLGGQGGTEAFF. The J gene is TRBJ1-1, the V gene TRBV7-2; 9 positions match TRBD1. The CDR3 is 15 amino acids. Germline lookup yields CDR1 SGHTA and CDR2 FQGNSA. Trimming at V came to 3 bases and at J to 5 bases, leaving 7 bases not matched to a gene.

The chain uses TRBV4-1 and TRBJ1-2, with 10 bases aligning to TRBD1. The CDR3 is 14 residues long. V lost 4 bases to trimming and J lost 8 bases; unmatched junction nucleotides: 7. Germline V gives CDR1 MGHRA, CDR2 YSYEKL. The CDR3 sequence: CASSPRTGGKGYTF. Written as DNA, the CDR3 is TGCGCCAGCAGCCCTAGGACAGGGGGAAAAGGCTACACCTTC.

The genes are TRBV30 and TRBJ2-7; 12 bases agree with TRBD1. The CDR3 runs 16 residues. Germline trimming cut 5 bases from V and 2 bases from J; bases unmatched to any gene: 10. In germline, CDR1 is GTSNPN, CDR2 SVGIG (reference sequence). CDR3: CAWERDRGLVTYEQYF. CDR3 in DNA: TGTGCCTGGGAGAGGGACAGGGGGCTCGTTACCTACGAGCAGTACTTC.